This is a list of T cell receptor beta chains from one sample in a study of blood T cell repertoires in COVID-19. Assay: immunoSEQ multiplex PCR; the TCRdb copy retains only in-frame clones and omits some. The profile covers approximately 320,000 clones, with just under 90% appearing a single time and roughly 11% taken by the ten largest. Sample: peripheral blood. These receptors all come from a woman aged 25-40 years with COVID-19, enrolled during active disease. Each CDR3 is given with its conserved first and last residue. The D gene is left open where the match is weak. Where a row states a size, it is once, few, many or the class of an expanded clone; other rows omit it.

. | . | TRBJ1-1 | TRBV5-8 | TGTGCCAGCCTTGTCAGGGGAAACACTGAAGCTTTCTTT | CASLVRGNTEAFF
. | . | TRBJ2-4 | TRBV5-5 | TGTGCCAGCAGCTCCGGACCCGGCGGGTACATTCAGTACTTC | CASSSGPGGYIQYF
. | . | TRBJ2-3 | TRBV5-5 | TGTGCCAGCAGCTTGACAGGGATGACAGATACGCAGTATTTT | CASSLTGMTDTQYF
once | TRBD2 | TRBJ2-1 | TRBV5-1 | TGCGCCAGCAGCTTGGTACTAGCGAGGTACAATGAGCAGTTCTTC | CASSLVLARYNEQFF
. | TRBD2 | TRBJ2-3 | TRBV7-2 | TGTGCCAGCAGCTGGGCGGGGGGCACAGATACGCAGTATTTT | CASSWAGGTDTQYF
. | . | TRBJ1-5 | TRBV28 | TGTGCCAGCAGGCTAACAGGGTCCAATCAGCCCCAGCATTTT | CASRLTGSNQPQHF
. | TRBD1 | TRBJ2-1 | TRBV5-1 | TGCGCCAGCAGCTTTGCCACCGGGACAGGATTGAACGATGAGCAGTTCTTC | CASSFATGTGLNDEQFF
. | TRBD2 | TRBJ2-7 | TRBV6-5 | TGTGCCAGCAGTTACTCTTCCCTAGCGGGCTACGAGCAGTACTTC | CASSYSSLAGYEQYF
. | TRBD1 | TRBJ1-4 | TRBV7-2 | TGTGCCAGCAGCTCACCGGGACAGGGAGGTGAAAAACTGTTTTTT | CASSSPGQGGEKLFF
. | TRBD2 | TRBJ2-3 | TRBV7-9 | TGTGCCAGCAGCAAGAGGGCTAGCGGGGGGTTGATCACAGATACGCAGTATTTT | CASSKRASGGLITDTQYF
few | TRBD1 | TRBJ1-2 | TRBV5-1 | TGCGCCAGCAGCCCAGGACAGGAACTCTATGGCTACACCTTC | CASSPGQELYGYTF
. | . | TRBJ2-7 | TRBV5-1 | TGCGCCAGCAGCTTGTCTGGGACTGGGTACGAGCAGTACTTC | CASSLSGTGYEQYF
. | TRBD1 | TRBJ1-1 | TRBV5-1 | TGCGCCAGCAGTTATGAACAGGGGGCTTGGACTGAAGCTTTCTTT | CASSYEQGAWTEAFF
. | . | TRBJ1-5 | TRBV12-5 | TGTGCTAGTGGTTTGGGTTTTCTTCAGCCCCAGCATTTT | CASGLGFLQPQHF
. | TRBD1 | TRBJ1-1 | TRBV18 | TGTGCCAGCTCAATGGGACAGGAGACTGAAGCTTTCTTT | CASSMGQETEAFF
. | TRBD1 | TRBJ1-2 | TRBV7-9 | TGTGCCAGCAGCCCCGACAGGGTTTTTTATGGCTACACCTTC | CASSPDRVFYGYTF
. | . | TRBJ2-1 | TRBV5-6 | TGTGCCAGCAGCTGGGGGACAAGCTCCTACAATGAGCAGTTCTTC | CASSWGTSSYNEQFF
. | TRBD1 | TRBJ1-2 | TRBV6-2/TRBV6-3 | TGTGCCAGCAGCCTGGGACAGGTCAGAGCTAACTATGGCTACACCTTC | CASSLGQVRANYGYTF
. | TRBD1 | TRBJ1-1 | TRBV6-6 | TGTGCCAGCAGTTACCGAGAACAGGGGAAACAGACTGAAGCTTTCTTT | CASSYREQGKQTEAFF
. | TRBD1 | TRBJ2-3 | TRBV18 | TGTGCCAGCTCACCACTGCCCGGACAGGGAAGCACAGATACGCAGTATTTT | CASSPLPGQGSTDTQYF
few | TRBD2 | TRBJ2-1 | TRBV4-1 | TGCGCCAGCAGCCAAGATCCCGGGGGGGCCCTCTACAATGAGCAGTTCTTC | CASSQDPGGALYNEQFF
. | . | TRBJ1-1 | TRBV4-1 | TGCGCCAGCAGCCAAATACTAAAGAACACTGAAGCTTTCTTT | CASSQILKNTEAFF
. | TRBD1 | TRBJ1-4 | TRBV6-4 | TGTGCCAGCAGTGACACTTGGACAGGAATTACGGAAAAACTGTTTTTT | CASSDTWTGITEKLFF
. | . | TRBJ2-1 | TRBV23-1 | TGCGCCAGCCCTCCTGAGCAGTTCTTC | CASPPEQFF
once | . | TRBJ1-2 | TRBV2 | TGTGCCAGCAGTGAGGTAGGGGCCTCAAGGGGATATGGCTACACCTTC | CASSEVGASRGYGYTF
. | . | TRBJ2-5 | TRBV5-5 | TGTGCCAGCAGCTTGGTGCCCGGGGAAGAGACCCAGTACTTC | CASSLVPGEETQYF
. | . | TRBJ2-3 | TRBV6-5 | TGTGCCAGCCGTTCTAGCACAGATACGCAGTATTTT | CASRSSTDTQYF
. | TRBD1 | TRBJ1-1 | TRBV28 | TGTGCCAGCCGCCCGAGCAGGGGGCAGAGCACTGAAGCTTTCTTT | CASRPSRGQSTEAFF
once | . | TRBJ1-2 | TRBV3-1/TRBV3-2 | TGTGCCAGCAGCCAAGATGCCCCCCCCGGCTATGGCTACACCTTC | CASSQDAPPGYGYTF
once | . | TRBJ2-3 | TRBV4-1 | TGCGCCAGCAGCCAACGTTTCTTGGCGGGCTACACAGATACGCAGTATTTT | CASSQRFLAGYTDTQYF
. | . | TRBJ2-5 | TRBV11-2 | TGTGCCAGCAGCTTACCTCCCCGGGAGACCCAGTACTTC | CASSLPPRETQYF
. | . | TRBJ2-7 | TRBV4-1 | TGCGCCAGCAGCCAAGGCGCTAACGGGCCGGGAGAGCAGTACTTC | CASSQGANGPGEQYF
. | TRBD1 | TRBJ1-2 | TRBV9 | TGTGCCAGCAGCCTGGACAGGGGGAACGGCTACACCTTC | CASSLDRGNGYTF
. | TRBD1 | TRBJ2-7 | TRBV6-1 | TGTGCCAGCAGTGAGACGCATAGTGGGACAGGGGAGGCCTACGAGCAGTACTTC | CASSETHSGTGEAYEQYF
. | TRBD1 | TRBJ1-5 | TRBV2 | TGTGCCAGCAGTGACAGGGGGCGGTGGAGCAATCAGCCCCAGCATTTT | CASSDRGRWSNQPQHF
. | . | TRBJ2-3 | TRBV5-1 | TGCGCCAGCAGCTCGGGGGAAAGCACAGATACGCAGTATTTT | CASSSGESTDTQYF
. | . | TRBJ1-1 | TRBV6-5 | TGTGCCAGCAGAACCCAGGGTAGGGACACTGAAGCTTTCTTT | CASRTQGRDTEAFF
. | . | TRBJ1-1 | TRBV2 | TGTGCCAGCAGTTGGGGCCGCCCGGACACTGAAGCTTTCTTT | CASSWGRPDTEAFF
once | TRBD1 | TRBJ2-7 | TRBV6-2/TRBV6-3 | TGTGCCAGCAGTTACGGGACAGTCCTCTCCTACGAGCAGTACTTC | CASSYGTVLSYEQYF
. | TRBD1 | TRBJ1-1 | TRBV19 | TGTGCCAGTAGTATAGTACAGGGGGCAGGTGAAGCTTTCTTT | CASSIVQGAGEAFF
. | . | TRBJ1-1 | TRBV10-1 | TGCGCCAGCAGTGAAGACAACCAGGGGACTGAAGCTTTCTTT | CASSEDNQGTEAFF
. | . | TRBJ2-7 | TRBV11-2 | TGTGCCAGCAGCCCCATTGGGGGGGGCCGGTCCTACGAGCAGTACTTC | CASSPIGGGRSYEQYF
. | TRBD2 | TRBJ2-7 | TRBV6-5 | TGTGCCAGCAGTTACCTTAGACTAGCATTTGGCGAGCAGTACTTC | CASSYLRLAFGEQYF
. | . | TRBJ1-1 | TRBV7-6 | TGTGCCAGCAGCTCCCTCGATGAGGGAAACACTGAAGCTTTCTTT | CASSSLDEGNTEAFF
. | . | TRBJ1-2 | TRBV10-2 | TGCGCCAGCAGTGACCACGGACAGTTGGGCTACACCTTC | CASSDHGQLGYTF
. | TRBD1 | TRBJ2-5 | TRBV6-5 | TGTGCCAGCAGGCCGGGACAGGGAGGGGAGACCCAGTACTTC | CASRPGQGGETQYF
few | . | TRBJ2-1 | TRBV4-1 | TGCGCCAGCAGCCCCTCCCTTTACAATGAGCAGTTCTTC | CASSPSLYNEQFF
. | . | TRBJ2-6 | TRBV7-9 | TGTGCCACCCGAGGGGGGGCCTCTGGGGCCAACGTCCTGACTTTC | CATRGGASGANVLTF
. | . | TRBJ1-2 | TRBV19 | TGTGCCAGTAGTATAGATCCGACAACCGGCTACACCTTC | CASSIDPTTGYTF
once | TRBD2 | TRBJ2-5 | TRBV3-1/TRBV3-2 | TGTGCCAGCAGCTTTGTCTCCCTAGCGGGAGAGACCCAGTACTTC | CASSFVSLAGETQYF
. | . | TRBJ2-1 | TRBV27 | TGTGCCAGCAGTCTCCGGGACTCCCTCAATGAGCAGTTCTTC | CASSLRDSLNEQFF
once | . | TRBJ1-1 | TRBV5-4 | TGTGCCAGCAGCCCCACACGGCAGGGGTTCACTGAAGCTTTCTTT | CASSPTRQGFTEAFF
. | . | TRBJ1-6 | TRBV5-5 | TGTGCCAGCAGCTTGGCTTCGGGGGATTCACTCCTCCACTTT | CASSLASGDSLLHF